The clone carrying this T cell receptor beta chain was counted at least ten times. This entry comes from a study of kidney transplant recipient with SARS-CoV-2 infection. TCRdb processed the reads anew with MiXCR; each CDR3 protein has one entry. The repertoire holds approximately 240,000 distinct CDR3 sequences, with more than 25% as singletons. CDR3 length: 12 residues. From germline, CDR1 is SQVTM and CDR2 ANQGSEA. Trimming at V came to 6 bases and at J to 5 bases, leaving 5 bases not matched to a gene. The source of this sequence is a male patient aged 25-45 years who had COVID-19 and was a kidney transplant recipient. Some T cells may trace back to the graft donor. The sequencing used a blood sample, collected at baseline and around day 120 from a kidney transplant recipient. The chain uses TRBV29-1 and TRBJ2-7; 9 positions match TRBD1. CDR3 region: CSVRTGAHEQYF. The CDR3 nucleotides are TGCAGCGTCCGGACAGGGGCCCACGAGCAGTACTTC.